This TCR beta chain was obtained from a study of cytomegalovirus exposure and HLA in healthy donors. Regarding this clone: What it binds is unknown.

Study conclusions and caveats: Cytomegalovirus status was reportedly diagnosed by the classifier with high specificity and sensitivity.

PCR involved 60 Vbeta and 13 Jbeta primers. Sequenced by immunoSEQ multiplex PCR; TCRdb stores in-frame clones only, minus some. The sample holds about 190,000 clones; about four fifths are singletons and the top ten take 2.4%. The CDR3 sequence is 18 residues long. V lost 4 bases and J lost 1, with 18 bases in between. Germline CDR1 SGHRS, CDR2 YFSETQ. The sample comprised PBMCs. J is TRBJ2-6 and V is TRBV5-1; possible D gene TRBD1, 7 bases. This TCR was sampled from a male donor in good health and CMV-seronegative. CDR3 region: CASSPRTAGGSGANVLTF. The CDR3 nucleotides are TGCGCCAGCAGCCCACGGACAGCAGGGGGGTCTGGGGCCAACGTCCTGACTTTC.